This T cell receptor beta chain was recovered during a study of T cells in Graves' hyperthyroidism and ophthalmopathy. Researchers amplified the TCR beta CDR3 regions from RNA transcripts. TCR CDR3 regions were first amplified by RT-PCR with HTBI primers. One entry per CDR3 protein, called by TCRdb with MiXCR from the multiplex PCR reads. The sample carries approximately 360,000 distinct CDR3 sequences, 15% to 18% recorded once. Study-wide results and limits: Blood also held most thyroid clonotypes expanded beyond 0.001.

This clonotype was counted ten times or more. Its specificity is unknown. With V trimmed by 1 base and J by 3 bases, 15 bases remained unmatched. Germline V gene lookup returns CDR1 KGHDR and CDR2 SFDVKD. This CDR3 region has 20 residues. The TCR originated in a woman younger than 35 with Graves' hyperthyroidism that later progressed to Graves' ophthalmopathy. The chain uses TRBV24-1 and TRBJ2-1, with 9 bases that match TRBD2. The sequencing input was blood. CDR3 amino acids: CATSDFGPSSGMPRYNEQFF. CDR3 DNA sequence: TGTGCCACCAGTGATTTCGGTCCGTCTAGCGGGATGCCCCGCTACAATGAGCAGTTCTTC.